The present T cell receptor beta chain was sequenced within a study of early T cells in non-severe SARS-CoV-2 infection. Study context: Sequencing of bulk RNA from unsorted whole blood was done, without chain pairing.

Attachment of unique molecular identifiers to individual cDNA molecules was performed. TCRdb passed the 5' RACE reads through MiXCR, listing each CDR3 protein once. This sample has around 60,000 distinct CDR3 sequences; approximately 11% occur once, and the top ten carry more than 8.5%. To note about this clonotype: No antigen is known for it.

Study-wide points: Anti-spike CD8 responses were favored in VDJdb matching, and private and CD4 specificities were missed.

Material for sequencing was whole blood. The sequence was obtained from an adult who was a healthcare worker with PCR-confirmed SARS-CoV-2 infection or an uninfected control (not recorded which).

Here the CDR3 DNA reads TGTGCCAGCAGCCACGACAGGGAAGAGCAGTACTTC. Translating gives CASSHDREEQYF. The rearrangement joins TRBV7-9 to TRBJ2-7; 7 bases are a match to TRBD1. V trimming: 5 bases; J trimming: 7 bases; junction bases outside the gene matches: 5. CDR3 length: 12 amino acids. Per the germline V gene, CDR1 is SEHNR and CDR2 is FQNEAQ (reference sequence).